This T cell receptor (beta chain) emerged from a study of cytomegalovirus exposure and HLA in healthy donors (dated by TCRdb to the late 2010s). For context, the study as a whole: According to an earlier analysis of 450 to 650 of the donors, about 179 million T cells yielded roughly 110 million unique TCR beta sequences and around 280 Gb of sequence data. Approximately 310 gigabases of sequencing data and around 85 million unique TCR sequences made up an early release that covered nearly 650 HLA-typed donors. The genetic ancestry cluster associated with self-reported Caucasian donors included 81% of the approximately 410 genotyped donors. The aim of the study was to test whether cataloging public T cell receptors could identify signatures of past pathogen exposure. The study used immunosequencing to profile the T cell repertoires of under 700 subjects and linked those repertoires to cytomegalovirus serostatus. A separate validation cohort of 100 to 150 different subjects was used in addition to the roughly 670-subject first cohort. The study combined high-throughput TCR immunosequencing, statistical association of individual TCRs with disease status, and machine learning to predict cytomegalovirus infection status. To study patterns of TCR occurrence, a later analysis re-analyzed previously published TCR beta repertoires from 650 to 750 donors and added high-resolution HLA genotyping. In the later analysis, no new phenotypic data were used to find candidate immune exposures; instead, reliance was placed on TCR beta sequences and their occurrence across donors. In an earlier analysis of 550 to 700 of the donors, high-throughput TCR beta sequencing was used to judge whether each TCR beta V gene segment behaved as functional or pseudogenic. Donor age, sex, ethnicity and CMV serostatus were compiled alongside the repertoire data. A later genetic analysis took genome-wide SNP genotypes for about 55% of the 666 donors and used that subset as a discovery cohort. All discovery cohort repertoires had been generated on a single sequencing platform. Both class I and class II loci were covered by HLA typing, at four-digit resolution. The number of typed donors differed by locus: roughly 620-640 for A, B, C, DRB1 and DQB1; 522 for DQA1; 600 to 610 for DPA1; and roughly 490 for DPB1. Because of strong linkage in the cohort, five DR-DQ haplotypes were treated as single units for association and clustering. Across some 400 genotyped donors of the cohort, an average of about 240,000 unique TCR beta nucleotide sequences per donor were sequenced, and roughly a sixth of those sequences were non-productive.

The cohort comprised more than 550 healthy bone marrow donors. Cohort members were all nominally healthy when sampled, although unrecorded immune exposures were likely present. The donor was CMV seronegative and belonged to the group of 350 or so seronegative cohort members. A peripheral blood sample was collected from each donor, and TCR beta sequencing was performed on peripheral blood mononuclear cells. Genomic DNA was extracted from the blood cell samples with the Qiagen DNeasy Blood Extraction Kit. What the authors observed across the whole study: A later genetic analysis reported fewer N-insertions in productive TCRs among donors in an Asian-associated ancestry cluster than the roughly 640-donor mean. This cohort had only TCR beta chains sequenced, and the lack of alpha or paired-chain data limited which features could be detected. According to the authors, the approach could potentially be generalized to other disease states and immunological phenotypes. Presence/absence analyses assumed roughly uniform sequencing depth across donors, an assumption that may not hold. A cluster of highly shared sequence variants was judged likely to be a technical artifact of the sequencing pipeline. A further reported finding was that TCR beta sequences accurately predicted the HLA-A and HLA-B alleles for most subjects in the first cohort. Compared with equally common non-associated chains, HLA-associated TCR beta chains in a later analysis were more clonally expanded and had lower generation probabilities. Most TCR sequences were observed very rarely across donors, whereas some public TCRs were present in many individuals. A total of fewer than 200 TCR beta chains were listed by the study as associated with cytomegalovirus. Assigning TCR associations to individual alleles was difficult when HLA alleles, especially DR and DQ, strongly co-occurred. Three of the identified cytomegalovirus-associated TCR beta chains were confirmed in vitro to be specific for cytomegalovirus antigens. For the cohort, immune exposure information was limited to CMV serostatus. According to a later analysis, parvovirus B19, influenza, CMV and Epstein-Barr virus appeared linked to several top co-occurrence clusters. In a later analysis, most CMV-associated TCR beta chains were found to appear HLA-restricted, with HLA associations seemingly driven largely by CMV exposure. A later genetic analysis associated a missense DCLRE1C variant with V-gene and J-gene trimming of TCR beta chains, and an independent cohort replicated the association. The 87-base-pair reads could not distinguish some IMGT-functional V segments, including TRBV6-2 and TRBV6-3, so those segments were excluded. Cytomegalovirus status was reported to be diagnosed by the classifier with high specificity and sensitivity in both the original and validation cohorts. A later analysis associated around 16,000 TCR beta sequences with specific HLA alleles at a false discovery rate of 0.05. Linkage disequilibrium might explain the correlated functional status among segregating V segments, but an unknown experimental factor could not be excluded. An earlier analysis of some 560 of the donors showed that most TCR beta V segments appeared in productive rearrangements either about 87% or about 30% of the time, which broadly matched IMGT annotations. Because HLA typing was missing for some donors at each locus, association tests included only the typed subset. A later analysis found that TCR association rates varied across HLA loci, with DRB1 alleles showing the most associated TCRs and HLA-C alleles the fewest. Because counts were too low, some 17 rarely observed V segments, including chromosome 9 orphons, were excluded from the earlier analysis of about 500 of the donors.

Receptor libraries were prepared by the immunoSEQ multiplex PCR assay. For the multiplex PCR, a mixture combining 60 forward primers for TCR Vbeta segments and 13 reverse primers for TCR Jbeta segments was used. The CDR3 region of rearranged TCR beta genes was amplified from genomic DNA by a multiplex PCR assay. The amplified TCR beta libraries were sequenced on the Illumina HiSeq System as 87-base-pair reads. Under the source paper's analysis protocol: In a later analysis, 70 million to 95 million unique TCR beta chains were counted across the approximately 670 repertoires, and roughly 10 million of these chains were shared by at least two donors. Raw reads were error-corrected and collapsed into unique sequences by a nearest-neighbor algorithm in which closely related sequences were merged to remove PCR and sequencing errors. Alignment of CDR3 sequences to IMGT reference sequences was used to assign V, D and J gene segments. For a sequence to be retained, a match of at least six nucleotides was required to both a V gene segment and a J gene segment. Rearrangements were called productive when the CDR3 lacked stop codons and stayed in frame with V and J; all others were non-productive. CDR3 was defined according to IMGT convention as the region running from the second conserved V-encoded cysteine to the conserved J-encoded phenylalanine. The earlier analysis of some 600 of the donors excluded sequences that lacked an unambiguous match to a single V gene segment. An earlier analysis of just under 600 of the donors called V segments functional above 56.7% productive rearrangements and segregating when the between-donor standard deviation exceeded 5%. A statistical classification framework was built to diagnose cytomegalovirus status from the catalog of TCR beta chain sequences. V and J gene assignment, in a later analysis, came from comparing TCR nucleotide sequences with IMGT/GENE-DB human TR gene sequences. The TCRdist pipeline was used in a later analysis to assign CDR3 sequences and most-parsimonious VDJ recombination scenarios. In a later analysis, each TCR beta chain was defined by its CDR3 amino acid sequence together with its V-gene family, and reads lacking a unique V-gene family were excluded. To address suspected cross-contamination and a sequencing artifact, a later analysis removed roughly 580 highly shared, low-generation-probability nucleotide sequences. A later analysis calculated a clonal expansion index for each public chain from normalized within-repertoire ranks of inferred template counts. In a later analysis, generation probabilities were computed with a VDJ recombination model fitted to out-of-frame rearrangements, and the resulting probabilities were checked against IGoR. A later analysis scored TCR-TCR, TCR-HLA and TCR-CMV co-occurrence with hypergeometric tests, applying a repertoire-size bias correction to TCR pairs. To estimate false discovery rates, a later analysis permuted the HLA or CMV assignments 20 times. In a later analysis, co-occurring TCRs were grouped using DBSCAN, and TCRdist sequence similarity was added for clustering within HLA-allele-positive subsets. Co-occurrence clustering excluded repertoires with fewer than 30,000 or more than 120,000 public chains, plus five with anomalous nucleotide sharing. This is the immuneACCESS table as TCRdb keeps it, with only in-frame sequences that have V and J called. A part of the clones is gone; compared with another copy, unresolved V genes explain less than half, and the rest is unexplained. That table furnishes V, J and clone size, whereas the DNA furnished D and trimming. The table kept for this sample lists about 160,000 clones. The top ten hold over 1% of the sample.

Turning to this clone: The antigen this receptor binds is unknown.

From the germline V gene, CDR1 is SGHDT and CDR2 is YYEEEE. Trimming costs V 1 base and J 1 base, and their ends lie 10 bases apart. Spanning cysteine to phenylalanine, the CDR3 consists of 15 amino acids. The sequence is cut down to CDR3 DNA, 45 bases in frame from base 1. The chain is assembled from TRBV5-6 and TRBJ2-3; the D gene is perhaps TRBD2, from 6 matching bases. The sample taken for sequencing was PBMCs. The sequence was collected from a woman aged 60-70 years in good health and CMV-seronegative. In nucleotides, the sequence is TGTGCCAGCAGCTTGCTGACTAGTCGCACAGATACGCAGTATTTT. This encodes CASSLLTSRTDTQYF.